Listed below are T cell receptor delta chains from one sample, sequenced in a study of gamma-delta T cells after stem cell transplantation. TCRdb re-processed the RT-PCR reads using CATT. The sample includes thousands of delta-chain clones, more than 15% of them seen just once. The sequencing input was gamma-delta T cells. The source of these receptors is a human donor. It is not recorded whose cells these are; they may come from a transplant donor. Both conserved end residues are part of each CDR3. D genes are given only for firm matches. Clone size is given for some rows only: seen once, a few or many times, or a class if the clone is expanded.

clone size,V gene,D gene,J gene,CDR3 DNA,CDR3 protein
large,TRDV2,TRDD3,TRDJ1,TGTGCCTGTGACACCCTGGTACTGGGGGATACCGCCGGGGGGAAACTCATCTTT,CACDTLVLGDTAGGKLIF
NA,TRDV2,TRDD3,TRDJ1,TGTGCCTGTGGGGGGGGATACGCCGGAGAGGAGACCGATAAACTCATCTTT,CACGGGYAGEETDKLIF
large,TRDV2,NA,TRDJ1,TGTGCCTGTGACACCGTAGGGGGCCGCCGAGGAATGTACACCGATAAACTCATCTTT,CACDTVGGRRGMYTDKLIF
NA,TRDV2,TRDD3,TRDJ3,TGTGCTTGTGACACCGTAATGGGGGATACGGTTTCCTGGGACACCCGACAGATGTTTTTC,CACDTVMGDTVSWDTRQMFF
large,TRDV2,TRDD3,TRDJ1,TGTGCCTGTGACTTACTGGGGGATACGGGAACCGATAAACTCATCTTT,CACDLLGDTGTDKLIF
few,TRDV2,TRDD3,TRDJ1,TGTGCCTGTGACACCGTATGGAGTCTGTTCCATCCTACTGGGGGATACGAGGACACCGATAAACTCATCTTT,CACDTVWSLFHPTGGYEDTDKLIF
medium-sized,TRDV2,TRDD3,TRDJ1,TGTGCCTGTGACAGACTGGGGGATACGCGCGATAAACTCATCTTT,CACDRLGDTRDKLIF
few,TRDV2,TRDD3,TRDJ1,TGTGCCTGTGACACGGGGATATACACCGATAAACTCATCTTT,CACDTGIYTDKLIF
NA,TRDV2,TRDD3,TRDJ2,TGTGCCTGTGACACTGTAGTACTGGGGGATACGCTCCTTACTTTGACAGCACAACTCTTCTTT,CACDTVVLGDTLLTLTAQLFF
medium-sized,TRDV2,NA,TRDJ1,TGTGCCTGTGACACCCTGGTACCACACCTGAGCACCGATAAACTCATCTTT,CACDTLVPHLSTDKLIF
large,TRDV2,TRDD3,TRDJ1,TGTGCCTGTGACCGACTCCGAAGTACTGGGGGATACAATGAGGGTACCGATAAACTCATCTTT,CACDRLRSTGGYNEGTDKLIF
few,TRDV2,TRDD3,TRDJ1,TGTGCCTGTGACTCCCCACTGGGGATCCATGACACCGATAAACTCATCTTT,CACDSPLGIHDTDKLIF
few,TRDV2,NA,TRDJ1,TGTGCCTGTGACCACGTGGGCCACACCGATAAACTCATCTTT,CACDHVGHTDKLIF
few,TRDV2,TRDD3,TRDJ1,TGTGCCTGTGACGACCTGACCATACTGGGGGATACGGACACCGATAAACTCATCTTT,CACDDLTILGDTDTDKLIF
NA,TRDV2,TRDD3,TRDJ1,TGTGCCTGTGACGCCATCGCTGGGGGATACGCTTCCGATAAACTCATCTTT,CACDAIAGGYASDKLIF
NA,TRDV2,NA,TRDJ1,TGTGCCTGTGACGCCATTACTGGGTACACCGATAAACTCATCTTT,CACDAITGYTDKLIF
few,TRDV2,TRDD3,TRDJ1,TGTGCCTGTGACCCTGTACTGGGGGATACCCGGGGGTCCAACACCGATAAACTCATCTTT,CACDPVLGDTRGSNTDKLIF
NA,TRDV2,TRDD3,TRDJ1,TGTGCCTGTGACACCGTTGCTGGGGGATCCAGCCGGGCTGTCGCTGATAAACTCATCTTT,CACDTVAGGSSRAVADKLIF
NA,TRDV2,TRDD3,TRDJ1,TGTGCCTGTGACACTCTGGGGGCGAACGATAAACTCATCTTT,CACDTLGANDKLIF
NA,TRDV2,TRDD3,TRDJ3,TGTGCCTGTGACACTCTACTGGGGGATTACTCCTGGGACACCCGACAGATGTTTTTC,CACDTLLGDYSWDTRQMFF
NA,TRDV2,TRDD3,TRDJ1,TGTGCCTGTGACGACCTGACCATACTGGGGGGATACGACACCGATAAACTCATCTTT,CACDDLTILGGYDTDKLIF
few,TRDV2,TRDD3,TRDJ1,TGTGCCTGTGACATAGTCGGGGGATACTCCGATAAACTCACCTTT,CACDIVGGYSDKLTF
few,TRDV2,NA,TRDJ1,TGTGCCTGTGACTCGGTACTGGTCACCGATAAACTCATCTTT,CACDSVLVTDKLIF
NA,TRDV2,TRDD3,TRDJ3,TGTGCCTGTGACACACTGGGGGATCTGAGCTCCTGGGACACCCGACAGATGTTTTTC,CACDTLGDLSSWDTRQMFF
NA,TRDV2,TRDD3,TRDJ1,TGTGCCTGTGACCCACTGGGGGATGGAGGAGAGTACACTGATAAACTCATCTTT,CACDPLGDGGEYTDKLIF
few,TRDV2,NA,TRDJ1,TGTGCCTGTGACCGCCTTCCTACGACTGGGGGACACACGCCCGGTCAGACCGATAAACTCATCTTT,CACDRLPTTGGHTPGQTDKLIF
NA,TRDV2,NA,TRDJ1,TGTGCCTGTGACACCGTGACCCTACGGGAAGGAAGGGATAAACTCATCTTT,CACDTVTLREGRDKLIF
few,TRDV2,NA,TRDJ1,TGTGCCTGTGACACCGTCTTCCAAACCCGGTACACCGATAAACTCATCTTT,CACDTVFQTRYTDKLIF
few,TRDV2,TRDD3,TRDJ3,TGTGCCTGTGACACCGCGGGATTGGGGGATACGGCGGGATCCTGGGACACCCGACAGATGTTTTTC,CACDTAGLGDTAGSWDTRQMFF
few,TRDV2,NA,TRDJ3,TGTGCCTGTGACACCGTGGCAACCGGGGACGGGGACACCCGACAGATGTTTTTC,CACDTVATGDGDTRQMFF
medium-sized,TRDV2,TRDD3,TRDJ1,TGTGCCTGTGACACGCTCTCTTCTACTGGGGGATATAGGGACACCGATAAACTCATCTTT,CACDTLSSTGGYRDTDKLIF
medium-sized,TRDV2,TRDD3,TRDJ1,TGTGCCTGTGACACCGTGGGACTGGGGGATACGGGCGACACCGATAAACTCATCTTT,CACDTVGLGDTGDTDKLIF
medium-sized,TRDV2,TRDD3,TRDJ1,TGTGCCTGTGATCCGCTGGGGGATAAGAACACCGATAAACTCATCTTT,CACDPLGDKNTDKLIF
few,TRDV2,TRDD3,TRDJ1,TGTGCCTGTGACAAACTGGGGGATAGCATCTCCGATAAACTCATCTTT,CACDKLGDSISDKLIF
few,TRDV2,TRDD3,TRDJ1,TGTGCCTGTGACACCGTGGTGGGGGATACGATAGGGTGCACCGATAAACTCATCTTT,CACDTVVGDTIGCTDKLIF
NA,TRDV2,TRDD3,TRDJ3,TGTGCCTGTGACACCGTTGGGATACGCAACTCCTGGGACACCCGACAGATGTTTTTC,CACDTVGIRNSWDTRQMFF
few,TRDV2,TRDD3,TRDJ1,TGTGCCTGTGACACGGCTGGGGGATACGCTCTAAACACCGATAAACTCATCTTT,CACDTAGGYALNTDKLIF
NA,TRDV2,TRDD3,TRDJ1,TGTGCCTGTGACACCGTTCGTACTGGGGGACCAGACACCGATAAACTCATCTTT,CACDTVRTGGPDTDKLIF
few,TRDV2,TRDD3,TRDJ1,TGTGCCTGTGACACCGTAGGGGGAACTGGGGGAGAGTACACCGATAAACTCATCTTT,CACDTVGGTGGEYTDKLIF
few,TRDV2,TRDD3,TRDJ3,TGTGCCTGTGACTCCGTACTGGGGGATAATAGCTCCTGGGACACCCGACAGATGTTTTTC,CACDSVLGDNSSWDTRQMFF
few,TRDV1,NA,TRDJ1,TGTGCTCCTCCCAGGATGTCCCCCCTCCTTACCGATAAACTCATCTTT,CAPPRMSPLLTDKLIF
few,TRDV2,TRDD3,TRDJ1,TGTGCCTGTGACACGCTGGGGGATTATAGCGATAAACTCATCTTT,CACDTLGDYSDKLIF
NA,TRDV2,TRDD3,TRDJ1,TGTGCCTGTGACACCGTACTGGGGGAGAGGAGAACCGATAAACTCATCTTT,CACDTVLGERRTDKLIF